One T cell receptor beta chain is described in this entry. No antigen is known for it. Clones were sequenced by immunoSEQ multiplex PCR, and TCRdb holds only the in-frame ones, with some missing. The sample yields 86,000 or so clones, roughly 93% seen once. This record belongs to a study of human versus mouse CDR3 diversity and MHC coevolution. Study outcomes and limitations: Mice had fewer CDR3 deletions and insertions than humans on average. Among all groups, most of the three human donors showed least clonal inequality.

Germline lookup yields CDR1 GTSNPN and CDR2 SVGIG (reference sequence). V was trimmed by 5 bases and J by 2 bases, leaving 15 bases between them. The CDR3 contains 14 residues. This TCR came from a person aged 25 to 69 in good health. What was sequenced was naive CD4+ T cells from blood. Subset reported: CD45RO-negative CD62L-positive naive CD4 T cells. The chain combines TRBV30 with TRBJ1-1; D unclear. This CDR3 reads CAWEREGHNTEAFF. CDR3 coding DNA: TGTGCCTGGGAGAGAGAGGGCCATAACACTGAAGCTTTCTTT.